The next 11 T cell receptor beta chains were all read from a single sample in a study of human T cells and chemical hapten exposure. Extraction of total RNA was performed on unfractionated whole blood. TCRdb redid the calling of the 5' RACE reads with MiXCR, one entry per CDR3 protein. The repertoire includes about 140,000 distinct CDR3 sequences, 3.5% to 5% of them detected once, and around 1.5% sits in the top ten. The receptor source for this set is a female donor in good health.

With regard to this clonotype: A much larger clone lies one base from this, so it may be a read error. The V gene is TRBV12-3 or TRBV12-4, the J gene TRBJ2-1; a possible D gene is TRBD1 (6 bases). The CDR3 extends over 12 amino acids. Between the trimmed V and J ends, which lost 3 bases and 10 bases, there was a span of 10 bases. The CDR3 bases are TGTGCCAGCAGTTTGGTGGGGGCCGAGCAGTTCTTC. Translated, it gives CASSLVGAEQFF.

This clonotype came up many times. V is TRBV20-1 and J is TRBJ2-5; 8 bases line up with TRBD2. J was trimmed by 3 bases and V by 6 bases; bases with no gene match: 6. There are 13 residues in the CDR3. Germline values: CDR1 DFQATT, CDR2 SNEGSKA (reference sequence). This chain's CDR3 is CSAHISGEETQYF. The CDR3 bases are TGCAGTGCCCACATTAGCGGGGAAGAGACCCAGTACTTC.

This clonotype came up many times. The rearrangement links TRBV20-1 to TRBJ2-2; 8 bases line up with TRBD1. There are 18 residues in the CDR3. Trimming at V came to 1 base and at J to 5 bases, leaving 15 bases not matched to a gene. Germline values: CDR1 DFQATT, CDR2 SNEGSKA (reference sequence). CDR3 sequence (DNA): TGCAGTGCTAGAGGCGTGCTTCAGGGGGCAATGGGGACCGGGGAGCTGTTTTTT. Its protein product is CSARGVLQGAMGTGELFF.

This clonotype was found many times. J is TRBJ2-1 and V is TRBV15; 9 bases agree with TRBD2. Germline CDR1 LNHNV, CDR2 YYDKDF (reference sequence). The CDR3 is 15 residues long. Trimming took 1 base from V and 2 from J; bases not matched to a gene: 0. The CDR3 here is CATSRASGAYNEQFF. The CDR3 region has the DNA TGTGCCACCAGCAGAGCTAGCGGGGCCTACAATGAGCAGTTCTTC.

Many counts were recorded for this clonotype. The genes are TRBV29-1 and TRBJ2-7; 11 bases align to TRBD1. V was clipped by 6 bases and J by 1 base; unmatched bases: 5. Per germline, CDR1 SQVTM and CDR2 ANQGSEA. CDR3 size: 14 residues. CDR3 loop: CSVEDRGRSYEQYF. DNA of the CDR3: TGCAGCGTGGAGGACAGGGGGCGTTCCTACGAGCAGTACTTC.

The sample holds a few counts of this clonotype. This chain uses TRBV19 with TRBJ2-3, with 12 bases matching TRBD2. Germline assignment: CDR1 LNHDA and CDR2 SQIVND (reference sequence). The CDR3 extends over 16 amino acids. After removal of 3 bases from V and 1 base from J, the junction contained 2 bases not matched to a gene. The CDR3 sequence: CASSMGLAGCTDTQYF. In DNA form, the CDR3 reads TGTGCCAGTAGTATGGGACTAGCGGGCTGCACAGATACGCAGTATTTT.

This clonotype was seen ten or more times. The chain joins TRBV5-5 to TRBJ2-7, with D unresolved. The CDR3 totals 12 residues. Germline lookup yields CDR1 SGHKS and CDR2 YYEKEE (reference sequence). Trimming left V 5 bases short and J 3 bases short, with 9 bases between. The CDR3 loop reads CASSVGRYEQYF. The CDR3 DNA reads as TGTGCCAGCAGTGTGGGTCGCTACGAGCAGTACTTC.

The V and J genes are TRBV4-3 and TRBJ1-2, with D perhaps matching TRBD1 (6 bases). The V and J ends lost 4 bases and 7 bases respectively, with 16 bases between them. This CDR3 region has 14 residues. Germline V gene lookup returns CDR1 LGHNA and CDR2 YSLEER. In DNA, the CDR3 is TGCGCCAGCAGCCCACTCGCCGCGGGGGCTGGCTACACCTTC. Protein product: CASSPLAAGAGYTF.

The chain couples TRBV6-6 to TRBJ2-5, with 12 bases aligning to TRBD2. Germline-derived CDR1 and CDR2 are MNHNY and SVGAGI (reference sequence). The V segment lost 5 bases and the J segment 4 bases; nucleotides outside the gene matches: 11. The CDR3 loop spans 17 amino acids. The CDR3 sequence is CASSSHRLAGVGETQYF. The DNA of the CDR3 is TGTGCCAGCAGTAGTCACCGACTAGCGGGGGTTGGAGAGACCCAGTACTTC.

This clonotype was seen repeatedly, ten times or more. V gene TRBV5-1 combines with J gene TRBJ2-5, with TRBD2 as a possible D gene (5 bases). The CDR3 sequence is 15 residues long. V lost 0 bases, J lost 6 bases, and 15 bases lay in between. CDR1 and CDR2 from the germline V gene are SGHRS and YFSETQ. CDR3 in amino acids: CASSLVVGARKTQYF. For the CDR3, the DNA is TGCGCCAGCAGCTTGGTCGTGGGAGCCCGTAAGACCCAGTACTTC.

This clonotype was counted at least ten times. The chain has TRBV6-5 and TRBJ1-3; perhaps TRBD1 as D (5 bases). The V gene's germline CDR1 is MNHEY and CDR2 SVGAGI. The CDR3 loop spans 14 amino acids. The V gene lost 2 bases and the J gene lost 8 bases, with 13 bases spanning the gap. The CDR3 bases are TGTGCCAGCAGTTACACCAGGGAATCCCACACCATATATTTT. Translated, it gives CASSYTRESHTIYF.